This record covers a single TCR beta chain. What it binds is unknown. Subsequent to roughly 10 days of culture, CD4+ T cells were isolated. Every participant took two doses of the BNT162b2 or mRNA-1273 vaccine. Half of the medium was exchanged for IL-2 medium on both days 3 and 7. This sample is drawn from a study of vaccination effects on CD4 cells after COVID-19. Study overall: Post-vaccine specimens were collected at a median of 72 days following the second dose. Broader study findings: After vaccination, at late timepoints, clones induced by infection and by vaccine contracted markedly.

The method was immunoSEQ multiplex PCR; TCRdb's version includes in-frame clones alone and lacks a portion of them. This table holds 70,000 or so clones, nearly 75% found once. CDR3 length equals 14 residues. Germline V gene data show CDR1 as GTSNPN and CDR2 as SVGIG (reference sequence). V was trimmed by 7 bases and J by 6 bases, leaving 18 bases between them. This chain connects TRBV30 to TRBJ2-2, with D possibly being TRBD1 or TRBD2 (5 bases each). This material consisted of CD4+ T cells from PBMCs cultured without peptide, taken after COVID-19 vaccination. The receptor was isolated from a human donor who received a COVID-19 vaccine. This chain's CDR3 is CASQGFNGAGELFF. DNA of the CDR3: TGTGCCTCTCAGGGATTCAACGGGGCCGGGGAGCTGTTTTTT.